Following are 31 T cell receptor beta chains from one sample sequenced in a study of early T cells in non-severe SARS-CoV-2 infection. TCRdb processed the 5' RACE reads anew with MiXCR; each CDR3 protein has one entry. The sample holds over 60,000 distinct CDR3 sequences, under 15% seen once. The starting material was whole blood, obtained at baseline. All receptors derive from an adult who was a healthcare worker with PCR-confirmed SARS-CoV-2 infection or an uninfected control (not recorded which).

This clonotype was recorded a few times. The chain links TRBV6-1 to TRBJ1-4; D is unclear. The CDR3 runs 14 residues. Looked up from germline, CDR1 is MNHNS and CDR2 is SASEGT. Trimming left V 9 bases short and J 0 bases short, with 11 bases between. The CDR3 DNA reads as TGTGCCAGTACCCGGGCCGCAACTAATGAAAAACTGTTTTTT. This sequence encodes CASTRAATNEKLFF.

The chain combines TRBV5-1 with TRBJ2-1; a weak D match, TRBD1 (5 bases). The germline V gene has CDR1 SGHRS and CDR2 YFSETQ. The CDR3 is 11 residues long. The ends were cut back, 5 bases at V and 8 bases at J, with 8 bases in the middle. This CDR3 reads CASRGAYEQFF. The CDR3, as DNA: TGCGCCAGCAGAGGGGCCTATGAGCAGTTCTTC. The whole variable domain, remainder taken from reference TRBV5-1 and TRBJ2-1, is KAGVTQTPRYLIKTRGQQVTLSCSPISGHRSVSWYQQTPGQGLQFLFEYFSETQRNKGNFPGRFSGRQFSNSRSEMNVSTLELGDSALYLCASRGAYEQFFGPGTRLTVL.

This clonotype was seen repeatedly, ten times or more. The chain couples TRBV28 to TRBJ2-7, with 7 bases matching TRBD1. From germline, CDR1 is MDHEN and CDR2 SYDVKM. This CDR3 region has 15 residues. The junction had 11 bases not matched to a gene; V was cut back by 5 bases and J by 4 bases. The CDR3 sequence is CASSATGTVFYEQYF. In DNA form, the CDR3 reads TGTGCCAGCAGTGCCACCGGGACAGTGTTTTACGAGCAGTACTTC.

In this sample, this clonotype turned up a few times. The chain carries TRBV19 and TRBJ2-2; D gene ambiguous. V lost 3 bases, J lost 1 base, and 3 bases lay in between. Germline CDR1 and CDR2: LNHDA and SQIVND (reference sequence). The CDR3 runs to 13 residues. The CDR3 DNA sequence: TGTGCCAGTAGTATCTGGAACACCGGGGAGCTGTTTTTT. Translating gives CASSIWNTGELFF.

Turning to this clonotype: The junction shows a germline mismatch at one end, possibly a read error. This chain links TRBV28 with TRBJ1-6, with D perhaps matching TRBD1 (5 bases). Germline-derived CDR1 and CDR2 are MDHEN and SYDVKM. This CDR3 has 13 residues. CDR3 bases: TGTGCCAGCAGTCTACCAGGGAATTCACCCCTCCATTTT. This encodes CASSLPGNSPLHF.

This clonotype came up many times. This rearrangement joins TRBV4-3 to TRBJ2-1, with D maybe TRBD1 (6 bases). Germline V gene lookup returns CDR1 LGHNA and CDR2 YSLEER. Trimming pared 1 base from V and 6 bases from J, leaving 13 bases between. This CDR3 comprises 15 residues. The CDR3 protein is CASSQAATGINEQFF. For the CDR3, the DNA is TGCGCCAGCAGCCAAGCGGCGACAGGCATCAATGAGCAGTTCTTC.

The CDR3 loop reads CASHGNTIYF. CDR3 in DNA: TGTGCCAGCCATGGAAACACCATATATTTT. The chain joins TRBV5-5 to TRBJ1-3, with D uncertain. V was trimmed by 7 bases and J by 3 bases, leaving 2 bases between them. This CDR3 contains 10 residues. Per germline, CDR1 SGHKS and CDR2 YYEKEE (reference sequence).

A few counts support this clonotype. The V gene is TRBV10-3, the J gene TRBJ1-6, with D uncertain. Germline CDR1 ENHRY, CDR2 SYGVKD. The V gene lost 0 bases and the J gene lost 4 bases, with 7 bases spanning the gap. The CDR3 is 15 residues long. The CDR3 bases are TGTGCCATCAGTGAGTCCGGCGGGTATAATTCACCCCTCCACTTT. Protein sequence: CAISESGGYNSPLHF.

This clonotype was counted once. The chain recombines TRBV19 with TRBJ2-2; no firm D call. The CDR3 sequence is 13 residues long. Germline loops: CDR1 LNHDA, CDR2 SQIVND (reference sequence). V lost 3 bases, J lost 1 base, and 3 bases lay in between. The CDR3 DNA reads TGTGCCAGTAGTATGCTGAACACCGGGGAGCTGTTTTTT. The encoded protein is CASSMLNTGELFF.

The chain combines TRBV19 with TRBJ2-2, with no clear D. Trimming cost V 5 bases and J 2 bases, with 9 bases left between them. Germline CDR1 reads LNHDA; CDR2 reads SQIVND (reference sequence). The length of the CDR3 is 14 residues. CDR3 sequence reads: CASSLDLNTGELFF. DNA of the CDR3: TGTGCCAGTAGTTTGGACCTTAACACCGGGGAGCTGTTTTTT.

This clonotype was picked up a small number of times. One end of the junction is discordant with germline, which a read error may explain. V gene TRBV29-1 combines with J gene TRBJ1-1; D ambiguous. The CDR3 runs 12 residues. Germline values: CDR1 SQVTM, CDR2 ANQGSEA. The CDR3 loop is CSVVRGNTEAFF. In DNA form, the CDR3 reads TGCAGCGTTGTACGTGGGAACACCGAAGCTTTCTTT. Together with reference TRBV29-1 and TRBJ1-1, the CDR3 gives the full variable domain: SAVISQKPSRDICQRGTSLTIQCQVDSQVTMMFWYRQQPGQSLTLIATANQGSEATYESGFVIDKFPISRPNLTFSTLTVSNMSPEDSSIYLCSVVRGNTEAFFGQGTRLTVV.

This clonotype showed up just a few times. J is TRBJ1-1 and V is TRBV29-1; D is uncertain. The germline CDR1 and CDR2 sequences are SQVTM and ANQGSEA. The CDR3 is made up of 11 amino acids. DNA for the CDR3: TGCACATCAGCGCGGTCAACCGAAGCTTTCTTT. Translated: CTSARSTEAFF.

This clonotype appeared a few times. The chain carries TRBV12-3 or TRBV12-4 and TRBJ2-2; TRBD2 might be the D (6 bases). The CDR3 is made up of 15 amino acids. The V end was cut by 3 bases, the J end by 2 bases, with 10 bases between. The CDR3 here is CASSFPGLNTGELFF. In DNA, the CDR3 is TGTGCCAGCAGTTTTCCGGGACTTAACACCGGGGAGCTGTTTTTT.

There are many counts of this clonotype. The chain has TRBV4-1 and TRBJ1-5; D uncertain. The V end lost 4 bases, the J end lost 5 bases, and 15 bases lay between the germline ends. CDR3 length: 15 amino acids. Germline V gene data show CDR1 as MGHRA and CDR2 as YSYEKL. The DNA of the CDR3 is TGCGCCAGCAGCCCATACCGGTTCGGGGATCAGCCCCAGCATTTT. It codes for CASSPYRFGDQPQHF.

This clonotype occurred many times. The chain links TRBV6-6 to TRBJ2-2; D is possibly TRBD2 (6 bases). The length of the CDR3 is 15 residues. V shed 2 bases and J shed 0 bases, with 7 bases lying between them. The germline V gene has CDR1 MNHNY and CDR2 SVGAGI (reference sequence). The CDR3 bases are TGTGCCAGCAGTTACGGGGGGACGAACACCGGGGAGCTGTTTTTT. It yields the protein CASSYGGTNTGELFF.

This clonotype was counted only a few times. This chain links TRBV11-2 with TRBJ2-7; 7 bases match TRBD1. Losses at the gene ends were 4 bases for V and 2 bases for J; bases not matched to a gene: 5. CDR1 and CDR2 (germline): SGHAT, FQNNGV. The CDR3 contains 14 residues. The chain's CDR3 is CASSSTGWTYEQYF. CDR3 nucleotides: TGTGCCAGCAGCTCGACAGGGTGGACCTACGAGCAGTACTTC.

This clonotype was picked up many times. J is TRBJ2-7 and V is TRBV5-1, with 11 bases lining up with TRBD2. V was pared by 3 bases and J by 3 bases, with 2 bases of the junction left unmatched. Germline loops: CDR1 SGHRS, CDR2 YFSETQ. The CDR3 totals 14 residues. CDR3 protein: CASSSGTSGYEQYF. DNA of the CDR3: TGCGCCAGCAGCTCCGGGACTAGCGGCTACGAGCAGTACTTC.

The CDR3 nucleotides are TGTGCCAGCAGCGTCCAAATCACAGATACGCAGTATTTT. This sequence encodes CASSVQITDTQYF. The rearrangement uses TRBV7-2 and TRBJ2-3, with D unresolved. V shed 5 bases and J shed 2 bases, with 8 bases lying between them. Germline lookup yields CDR1 SGHTA and CDR2 FQGNSA. The CDR3 is 13 residues long.

The chain couples TRBV3-1 to TRBJ2-5, with 9 bases that match TRBD2. V dropped 0 bases and J dropped 12; count of bases not matched to a gene: 5. The germline CDR1 and CDR2 sequences are LGHDT and YNNKEL (reference sequence). CDR3 length: 13 residues. In DNA form, the CDR3 reads TGTGCCAGCAGCCAAGATGGGACTAGCCAGAAGTACTTC. Protein sequence: CASSQDGTSQKYF.

Only a few counts were recorded for this clonotype. CDR3 sequence reads: CSANLAGSIAKNIQYF. DNA of the CDR3: TGCAGTGCTAATCTAGCGGGGTCTATAGCCAAAAACATTCAGTACTTC. This chain connects TRBV20-1 to TRBJ2-4, with TRBD2 identical over 9 bases. This CDR3 comprises 16 residues. CDR1 and CDR2 (germline): DFQATT, SNEGSKA (reference sequence). The V gene end was trimmed by 4 bases and the J gene end by 0 bases; junction bases not matched to a gene: 7.

The chain employs TRBV18 and TRBJ2-2; TRBD1 might be the D (5 bases). CDR3 size: 16 residues. The germline gives CDR1 KGHSH, CDR2 LQKENI. V was clipped by 0 bases and J by 7 bases, with 15 bases between them. The CDR3 DNA is TGTGCCAGCTCACCACCGACAGCCCAAAGGCACGGGGAGCTGTTTTTT. Amino acids: CASSPPTAQRHGELFF.

This clonotype was seen more than once but under ten times. The rearrangement links TRBV28 to TRBJ2-4, with 7 bases lining up with TRBD2. The length of the CDR3 is 12 residues. Trimming cost V 4 bases and J 8 bases; bases outside gene matches: 2. Germline CDR1 MDHEN, CDR2 SYDVKM. CDR3: CASSSGRDIQYF. CDR3 bases: TGTGCCAGCAGTTCAGGGAGGGACATTCAGTACTTC.

The sample holds a few counts of this clonotype. The chain uses TRBV27 and TRBJ2-5, with a weak D call TRBD1 (6 bases). The V end was cut by 6 bases, the J end by 2 bases, with 16 bases between. This CDR3 contains 15 residues. The germline V gene encodes CDR1 MNHEY and CDR2 SMNVEV (reference sequence). For the CDR3, the DNA is TGTGCCAGCAGACAACAGGGCCTACTTCAAGAGACCCAGTACTTC. Protein: CASRQQGLLQETQYF.

This clonotype has only a few counts. This chain connects TRBV12-3 or TRBV12-4 to TRBJ1-5; TRBD1 aligns across 8 bases. Trimming cost V 6 bases and J 0 bases; bases outside gene matches: 4. The CDR3 runs to 15 residues. This chain's CDR3 is CASRQGALSNQPQHF. CDR3 nucleotide sequence: TGTGCCAGCAGGCAGGGGGCTCTTAGCAATCAGCCCCAGCATTTT.

This clonotype was counted a few times. The genes are TRBV18 and TRBJ2-7; 7 positions match TRBD1. The V and J ends lost 3 bases and 3 bases, in that order; junction bases with no gene match: 5. CDR1 and CDR2 (germline): KGHSH, LQKENI. CDR3 length equals 14 residues. The CDR3 DNA is TGTGCCAGCTCACCGGACAGGCCCCTCTACGAGCAGTACTTC. This translates into CASSPDRPLYEQYF.

CDR3: CASSHRPTSTDTQYF. The CDR3 DNA follows: TGTGCCAGCAGCCACCGCCCGACTAGCACAGATACGCAGTATTTT. The chain employs TRBV11-3 and TRBJ2-3; D is unresolved. V dropped 5 bases and J dropped 0 bases, with 12 bases sitting between them. Per the germline V gene, CDR1 is SGHNT and CDR2 is YENEEA. The CDR3 consists of 15 residues.

This clonotype showed up many times. The chain combines TRBV4-3 with TRBJ2-7; 9 nucleotides align to TRBD1. Germline assignment: CDR1 LGHNA and CDR2 YSLEER. The CDR3 sequence is 14 residues long. After removal of 4 bases from V and 3 bases from J, the junction contained 4 bases not matched to a gene. As DNA, the CDR3 is TGCGCCAGCAGCCTAGACAGGGGGGACTACGAGCAGTACTTC. This sequence encodes CASSLDRGDYEQYF.

This clonotype was recorded a few times. V and J are TRBV28 and TRBJ1-1, with D possibly TRBD1 on 5 matching bases. Germline V gene lookup returns CDR1 MDHEN and CDR2 SYDVKM. The V end was cut by 5 bases, the J end by 5 bases, with 15 bases between. The CDR3 has 14 amino acids. The CDR3 nucleotides are TGTGCCAGCAGTCCGGGACCTAAGGGGACTGAAGCTTTCTTT. It specifies CASSPGPKGTEAFF.

Only a few counts were recorded for this clonotype. V and J are TRBV20-1 and TRBJ2-7; 10 bases match TRBD2. Germline-derived CDR1 and CDR2 are DFQATT and SNEGSKA (reference sequence). Trimming cost V 2 bases and J 2 bases; bases outside gene matches: 15. The CDR3 consists of 18 residues. The CDR3 reads CSARKAKRGTSAAYEQYF. In DNA, the CDR3 is TGCAGTGCTAGAAAGGCGAAACGGGGGACTAGCGCGGCCTACGAGCAGTACTTC.

The rearrangement joins TRBV5-6 to TRBJ2-1; TRBD2 matches at 9 bases. CDR3 length equals 14 residues. The trim removed 3 bases at V and 9 bases at J, leaving 7 bases unmatched. Germline V gene data show CDR1 as SGHDT and CDR2 as YYEEEE. CDR3 sequence reads: CASSSTGTSIEQFF. Written as DNA, the CDR3 is TGTGCCAGCAGCTCCACCGGGACTAGCATTGAGCAGTTCTTC.

The chain employs TRBV7-8 and TRBJ2-5; D is uncertain. This CDR3 contains 14 residues. Trimming pared 2 bases from V and 0 bases from J, leaving 7 bases between. Germline V gene data show CDR1 as SGHVS and CDR2 as FQNEAQ. The CDR3 DNA is TGTGCCAGCAGCTTAAGGAGATACCAAGAGACCCAGTACTTC. Translated, it gives CASSLRRYQETQYF.